The clone carrying this TCR beta chain was seen only a few times. Assay: immunoSEQ multiplex PCR; the TCRdb copy retains only in-frame clones and omits some. In the table there are approximately 60,000 clones, just over 90% of which are singletons. Germline V lookup: CDR1 SEHNR, CDR2 FQNEAQ (reference sequence). The CDR3 extends over 12 amino acids. V was clipped by 3 bases and J by 3 bases, with 5 bases between them. This sample is drawn from a study of T cell changes during pregnancy in multiple sclerosis. The specimen was CD4+ T cells from peripheral blood mononuclear cells, collected in the second trimester of pregnancy. The sequence was obtained from a female donor with multiple sclerosis, enrolled in a pregnancy study. This sequence joins TRBV7-9 and TRBJ1-1; D is undetermined. The CDR3 loop is CASSFADTEAFF. For the CDR3, the DNA is TGTGCCAGCAGCTTTGCGGACACTGAAGCTTTCTTT.